These 23 T cell receptor beta chains share one sample of origin, sequenced in a study of prognosis after radiotherapy for stage I lung cancer. By two-round multiplex PCR, the TCR beta CDR3 was amplified from genomic DNA. Every TRBV and TRBJ gene had its own specific primer in first-round PCR. TCRdb reanalysed the multiplex PCR reads using MiXCR and keeps one entry per CDR3 protein. Here the sample spans 20,000 to 30,000 distinct CDR3 sequences, around 39% being singletons. The material sequenced was PBMCs, taken before or after stereotactic body radiation therapy (not recorded which). These receptors originate from a donor older than 45 with non-small cell lung cancer.

The chain employs TRBV20-1 and TRBJ2-7, with 8 bases lining up with TRBD1. V shed 1 base, J shed 6 bases, and the junction held 2 bases outside the gene matches. Per germline, CDR1 DFQATT and CDR2 SNEGSKA (reference sequence). The CDR3 extends over 12 amino acids. CDR3 in DNA: TGCAGTGCTAGAGTACAGGGGGTCGAGCAGTACTTC. Its protein product is CSARVQGVEQYF.

This clonotype came up once. A far more abundant clone sits one base away, making this likely a read error. This chain joins TRBV2 and TRBJ2-1; 8 bases are a match to TRBD1. The V gene end was trimmed by 3 bases and the J gene end by 13 bases; junction bases not matched to a gene: 11. The CDR3 runs to 14 residues. Germline CDR1 is SNHLY and CDR2 is FYNNEI. CDR3 nucleotide sequence: TGTGCCAGCAGTGACACAGGGGGAGCAGAGACCCAGTTCTTC. This translates into CASSDTGGAETQFF.

This chain uses TRBV28 with TRBJ2-2; 8 bases are shared with TRBD2. The CDR3 loop spans 19 amino acids. Per germline, CDR1 MDHEN and CDR2 SYDVKM. Trimming removed 3 bases from V and 0 bases from J; junction bases left unmatched: 12. The CDR3, as DNA: TGTGCCAGCAGTTTTTGGGCGCGGGCTAGCGGGTCGAACACCGGGGAGCTGTTTTTT. This codes for CASSFWARASGSNTGELFF. The variable domain in full, completed from reference TRBV28 and TRBJ2-2, reads DVKVTQSSRYLVKRTGEKVFLECVQDMDHENMFWYRQDPGLGLRLIYFSYDVKMKEKGDIPEGYSVSREKKERFSLILESASTNQTSMYLCASSFWARASGSNTGELFFGEGSRLTVL.

The J gene is TRBJ2-5, the V gene TRBV24-1, with D possibly TRBD2 on 6 matching bases. The CDR3 length is 13 residues. The V gene's germline CDR1 is KGHDR and CDR2 SFDVKD. V dropped 3 bases and J dropped 5 bases, with 9 bases sitting between them. CDR3 sequence: CATSDGTLETQYF. The CDR3 bases are TGTGCCACCAGTGATGGGACTCTGGAGACCCAGTACTTC.

The genes are TRBV2 and TRBJ2-1; 7 nucleotides align to TRBD2. Germline CDR1 reads SNHLY; CDR2 reads FYNNEI. Trimming cost V 6 bases and J 10 bases; bases outside gene matches: 18. This CDR3 is built from 16 residues. The CDR3 loop reads CASREPRLSGGLEQFF. The DNA for the CDR3 is TGTGCCAGCAGGGAACCGCGACTATCGGGGGGACTAGAGCAGTTCTTC.

This clonotype was detected ten times or more. V and J are TRBV11-2 and TRBJ2-7, with 12 nucleotides matching TRBD2. Germline V gene lookup returns CDR1 SGHAT and CDR2 FQNNGV. The CDR3 is made up of 14 amino acids. J gave up 3 bases and V 5 bases, and 2 bases lay outside the gene matches. This CDR3 reads CASSPLAGGYEQYF. The CDR3 coding sequence is TGTGCCAGCAGCCCACTAGCGGGGGGCTACGAGCAGTACTTC.

The table lists this clonotype with many counts. CDR3 sequence (DNA): TGTGCCAGCAGCCTTACAGGGTATCCCCGTACGCAGTATTTT. Amino acid sequence: CASSLTGYPRTQYF. V usage is TRBV11-3 and J usage is TRBJ2-3; tentative D call: TRBD1 (6 bases). Germline V gene sequence: CDR1 SGHNT, CDR2 YENEEA. There are 14 residues in the CDR3. V was pared by 5 bases and J by 8 bases, with 17 bases between. Variable domain in full (rest from reference TRBV11-3 and TRBJ2-3): EAGVVQSPRYKIIEKKQPVAFWCNPISGHNTLYWYLQNLGQGPELLIRYENEEAVDDSQLPKDRFSAERLKGVDSTLKIQPAELGDSAVYLCASSLTGYPRTQYFGPGTRLTVL.

The chain couples TRBV20-1 to TRBJ2-1, with TRBD2 matching 10 bases. Per germline, CDR1 DFQATT and CDR2 SNEGSKA (reference sequence). The V gene end was trimmed by 6 bases and the J gene end by 4 bases; junction bases not matched to a gene: 12. The CDR3 contains 16 residues. CDR3 loop: CSAPIGELAGYNEQFF. The CDR3 DNA follows: TGCAGTGCCCCCATAGGGGAACTAGCGGGATACAATGAGCAGTTCTTC.

There are many counts of this clonotype. V and J are TRBV12-3 or TRBV12-4 and TRBJ2-4; no reliable D call. The CDR3 runs to 14 residues. The germline V and J ends were trimmed by 5 bases and 4 bases, with 12 bases remaining between them. As DNA, the CDR3 is TGTGCCAGCAGTCAAACCTGGGATAAAAACATTCAGTACTTC. It is translated as CASSQTWDKNIQYF.

Ten or more counts support this clonotype. The chain has TRBV12-3 or TRBV12-4 and TRBJ1-5, with D possibly matching TRBD1 (5 bases). The V end was cut by 6 bases, the J end by 0 bases, with 9 bases between. The CDR3 consists of 14 residues. The chain's CDR3 is CASSTGLSNQPQHF. The CDR3 DNA reads TGTGCCAGCAGCACAGGTCTTAGCAATCAGCCCCAGCATTTT.

This clonotype was observed a few times. The CDR3 protein is CASRRGHSGNTIYF. CDR3 sequence (DNA): TGTGCCAGCAGGCGGGGCCACTCTGGAAACACCATATATTTT. The V gene is TRBV12-3 or TRBV12-4, the J gene TRBJ1-3, with a possible D match to TRBD1 (5 bases). Trimming left V 6 bases short and J 0 bases short, with 9 bases between. The CDR3 has 14 amino acids.

In the case of this clonotype: A single base is all that separates this from a far larger clone, so a read error is likely. The chain carries TRBV6-4 and TRBJ2-2, with D possibly matching TRBD2 (6 bases). The CDR3 has 18 amino acids. Germline CDR1 and CDR2: MRHNA and SNTAGT. V lost 5 bases and J lost 6, with 25 bases in between. CDR3: CASSRSLSTTGGSGELFF. CDR3 bases: TGTGCCAGCAGTCGATCCCTCAGTACTACCGGGGGATCCGGGGAGCTGTTTTTT.

This clonotype was detected ten times or more. This chain uses TRBV28 with TRBJ2-2, with 11 bases lining up with TRBD2. The germline gives CDR1 MDHEN, CDR2 SYDVKM. This CDR3 has 17 amino acids. The J segment lost 6 bases and the V segment lost 5 bases, leaving 11 bases of the junction unmatched. The CDR3 bases are TGTGCCAGCAGTCTCCTACTAGCGGGAGAATCGTCCGGGGAGCTGTTTTTT. This gives the protein CASSLLLAGESSGELFF.

In its sample, this clonotype was seen many times. The genes are TRBV7-3 and TRBJ2-3, with 8 bases lining up with TRBD1. V gave up 5 bases and J gave up 2 bases; unmatched junction bases: 3. The CDR3 is 14 amino acids. Germline CDR1 and CDR2: SGHTA and FQGTGA. The CDR3 loop reads CASSAGQDTDTQYF. CDR3 in DNA: TGTGCCAGCAGCGCGGGACAGGACACAGATACGCAGTATTTT.

This clonotype was seen ten or more times. The final CDR3 position lacks the conserved phenylalanine or tryptophan, pointing to a likely read error. CDR3 protein: CASSLRGGTAYEQYS. The CDR3 DNA follows: TGCGCCAGCAGTTTACGGGGAGGGACAGCCTACGAGCAGTACTCC. The V gene is TRBV27, the J gene TRBJ2-7; D possibly matches TRBD1 or TRBD2 (7 bases each). Germline V lookup: CDR1 MNHEY, CDR2 SMNVEV (reference sequence). The CDR3 extends over 15 amino acids.

This clonotype was detected ten times or more. The genes are TRBV24-1 and TRBJ2-3; 9 nucleotides agree with TRBD1. Germline values: CDR1 KGHDR, CDR2 SFDVKD. The V segment lost 0 bases and the J segment 3 bases; nucleotides outside the gene matches: 6. The length of the CDR3 is 17 residues. The CDR3 nucleotides are TGTGCCACCAGTGATTTGGGACAGGGGTGGAGGACAGATACGCAGTATTTT. This encodes CATSDLGQGWRTDTQYF.

This clonotype was observed at least ten times. The rearrangement uses TRBV11-1 and TRBJ2-5; 8 bases map to TRBD2. There are 16 residues in the CDR3. Losses at the gene ends were 5 bases for V and 0 bases for J; bases not matched to a gene: 8. Germline CDR1 is SGHAT and CDR2 is FQDESV (reference sequence). The CDR3 nucleotides read TGTGCCAGCAGCGTTGGACTAGCTAGCAACCAAGAGACCCAGTACTTC. It specifies CASSVGLASNQETQYF. Using reference TRBV11-1 and TRBJ2-5 for the parts outside the CDR3, the full variable domain is EAEVAQSPRYKITEKSQAVAFWCDPISGHATLYWYRQILGQGPELLVQFQDESVVDDSQLPKDRFSAERLKGVDSTLKIQPAELGDSAMYLCASSVGLASNQETQYFGPGTRLLVL.

This clonotype has ten or more counts. The chain has TRBV5-1 and TRBJ2-6, with D perhaps matching TRBD1 (6 bases). The length of the CDR3 is 15 residues. Germline CDR1 and CDR2: SGHRS and YFSETQ. With 0 bases removed from V and 2 bases from J, the gap between germline ends came to 6 bases. CDR3 DNA: TGCGCCAGCAGCTTGGAGGGGGCTGGGGCCAACGTCCTGACTTTC. The encoded protein is CASSLEGAGANVLTF.

Worth noting for this clonotype: A single base separates this from a much larger clone, so it may be a read error. The V call is TRBV3-1, the J call TRBJ2-1; TRBD2 matches at 11 bases. The CDR3 consists of 14 residues. The germline V gene has CDR1 LGHDT and CDR2 YNNKEL (reference sequence). The DNA of the CDR3 is TGTGCCAGCATCCAAGCTCTAGCGGGAGGACTGCAGTTCTTC. Translated: CASIQALAGGLQFF.

Within the sample, this clonotype is medium-sized. The CDR3 bases are TGTGCCAGCAGCTTGGCAGGGGGCGCTTCCGAGCAGTACTTC. Its protein product is CASSLAGGASEQYF. V usage is TRBV5-8 and J usage is TRBJ2-7; 8 bases agree with TRBD1. CDR1 is SGHTS, CDR2 YDEGEE, per germline. The CDR3 contains 14 residues. With 0 bases clipped from V and 6 bases from J, the junction kept 5 bases outside the gene matches.

By proportion, this clonotype is medium-sized. DNA for the CDR3: TGCAGTGCCGGGGAACAGGGCAGAGTCACCAGTGGCTACACCTTC. The encoded protein is CSAGEQGRVTSGYTF. V usage is TRBV20-1 and J usage is TRBJ1-2, with a possible D match to TRBD1 (6 bases). The germline V and J ends were trimmed by 6 bases and 7 bases, with 24 bases remaining between them. The CDR3 is made up of 15 amino acids. The germline CDR1 and CDR2 sequences are DFQATT and SNEGSKA (reference sequence).

The table lists this clonotype with many counts. This chain uses TRBV20-1 with TRBJ2-7; weak D call: TRBD2 (5 bases). Between the trimmed V and J ends, which lost 4 bases and 1 base, there was a span of 8 bases. The CDR3 length is 12 residues. CDR1 is DFQATT and CDR2 is SNEGSKA in the germline V gene (reference sequence). DNA for the CDR3: TGCAGTGCTACGGGATTTTCCTACGAGCAGTACTTC. This codes for CSATGFSYEQYF.

The table lists this clonotype with a count of one. An end of the junction does not agree with germline; a read error may underlie this. This sequence joins TRBV30 and TRBJ2-5; the D gene is possibly TRBD2 (6 bases). Germline CDR1 reads GTSNPN; CDR2 reads SVGIG (reference sequence). The CDR3 covers 13 residues. For the CDR3, the DNA is TGTGCCTGGAGTTACGGGACTGAAGATACCCAGTACTTC. Translated, it gives CAWSYGTEDTQYF.